Each of the 23 T cell receptor beta chains below was sequenced from the same sample in a study of beta chain features in type 1 diabetes. Every bit of the isolated RNA underwent reverse transcription, so sequencing read expressed TCRB transcripts. This table comes from immunoSEQ multiplex PCR, and its TCRdb copy is limited to in-frame clones, with some not included. The table includes approximately 300,000 clones, about 11% detected once. Sequencing was done on a sample of naive CD4+ T cells from blood. The receptors were gathered from a woman aged 25 to 45 in good health.

The chain links TRBV7-3 to TRBJ1-2, with 7 bases that match TRBD1. The CDR3 has 13 amino acids. Germline CDR1 and CDR2: SGHTA and FQGTGA. V lost 5 bases and J lost 7; bases outside the gene matches: 7. The CDR3 reads CASSIDREGGYTF. CDR3 coding DNA: TGTGCCAGCAGCATTGACAGGGAAGGTGGCTACACCTTC.

This chain links TRBV15 with TRBJ2-3, with 11 bases fitting TRBD2. From germline, CDR1 is LNHNV and CDR2 YYDKDF (reference sequence). Trimming at V came to 1 base and at J to 4 bases, leaving 4 bases not matched to a gene. CDR3 length equals 16 residues. Here the CDR3 reads CATSRASGRFADTQYF. The CDR3 DNA follows: TGTGCCACCAGCAGAGCTAGCGGGAGGTTCGCAGATACGCAGTATTTT.

The chain uses TRBV6-6 and TRBJ2-7, with 9 bases lining up with TRBD2. Trimming at V came to 7 bases and at J to 9 bases, leaving 13 bases not matched to a gene. The CDR3 is 14 residues long. The germline V gene encodes CDR1 MNHNY and CDR2 SVGAGI (reference sequence). DNA of the CDR3: TGTGCCAGCACCTGGGTAGCGGGAGATTTATTGCAGTACTTC. Translation: CASTWVAGDLLQYF.

The V call is TRBV27, the J call TRBJ2-7, with TRBD1 identical over 7 bases. Germline V gene lookup returns CDR1 MNHEY and CDR2 SMNVEV (reference sequence). CDR3 length: 14 residues. J lost 3 bases, V lost 4 bases, and 6 bases had no gene match. In DNA, the CDR3 is TGTGCCAGCAGTTCCAGGACAGGTCTCTACGAGCAGTACTTC. Amino acid sequence: CASSSRTGLYEQYF.

Here the CDR3 DNA reads TGCGCCAGCAGCCAAGATTTGGGACAGGGGCGCAACGAGCAGTACTTC. It encodes CASSQDLGQGRNEQYF. V usage is TRBV4-3 and J usage is TRBJ2-7; 10 bases align to TRBD1. The trim removed 0 bases at V and 5 bases at J, leaving 7 bases unmatched. This CDR3 contains 16 residues. Germline CDR1 is LGHNA and CDR2 is YSLEER.

This clone was observed a few times. The rearrangement joins TRBV7-9 to TRBJ1-1; D unclear. The CDR3 has 12 amino acids. Trimming removed 5 bases at V and 4 bases at J, with 8 bases between. Germline V CDR1 and CDR2: SEHNR, FQNEAQ (reference sequence). This CDR3 reads CASSILGTEAFF. CDR3 nucleotides: TGTGCCAGCAGCATACTCGGCACTGAAGCTTTCTTT.

This chain connects TRBV30 to TRBJ1-5; TRBD1 agrees at 8 bases. Trimming removed 3 bases from V and 7 bases from J; junction bases left unmatched: 5. The CDR3 consists of 13 residues. The germline gives CDR1 GTSNPN, CDR2 SVGIG (reference sequence). This CDR3 is CAWRRTGNQPQHF. DNA of the CDR3: TGTGCCTGGAGAAGGACAGGGAACCAGCCCCAGCATTTT.

This rearrangement joins TRBV7-3 to TRBJ2-1; 9 bases line up with TRBD1. The CDR3 loop spans 16 amino acids. The germline gives CDR1 SGHTA, CDR2 FQGTGA. The junction had 12 bases not matched to a gene; V was cut back by 1 base and J by 11 bases. The CDR3 here is CASSLISGQGLDQQFF. The CDR3 DNA sequence: TGTGCCAGCAGCTTAATTAGTGGACAGGGGCTGGATCAGCAGTTCTTC.

This clone was counted a few times. The same CDR3 also results from other DNA sequences found in this sample. The rearrangement links TRBV5-1 to TRBJ2-1; 8 bases are a match to TRBD1. Germline loops: CDR1 SGHRS, CDR2 YFSETQ. This CDR3 contains 14 residues. With V trimmed by 4 bases and J by 5 bases, 5 bases remained unmatched. CDR3 sequence: CASSPQGADNEQFF. CDR3 DNA: TGCGCCAGCAGCCCGCAGGGGGCGGACAATGAGCAGTTCTTC.

V usage is TRBV7-3 and J usage is TRBJ2-3; 9 bases are a match to TRBD2. Germline CDR1 and CDR2: SGHTA and FQGTGA. Trimming took 5 bases from V and 2 from J; bases not matched to a gene: 8. This CDR3 is built from 16 residues. The CDR3, as DNA: TGTGCCAGCAGCCCGAAGAGCGGGAGGATCACAGATACGCAGTATTTT. It yields the protein CASSPKSGRITDTQYF.

This clone has only a few counts. This chain links TRBV28 with TRBJ2-7; 9 bases agree with TRBD2. Germline-derived CDR1 and CDR2 are MDHEN and SYDVKM. This CDR3 is built from 15 residues. The junction had 8 bases not matched to a gene; V was cut back by 4 bases and J by 4 bases. The CDR3 DNA is TGTGCCAGCAGTTCGATAGCGGGAGTCGGGTACGAGCAGTACTTC. This gives the protein CASSSIAGVGYEQYF.

The V and J genes are TRBV4-1 and TRBJ2-1; D perhaps matches TRBD2 (5 bases). Germline assignment: CDR1 MGHRA and CDR2 YSYEKL. V was trimmed by 1 base and J by 0 bases, leaving 10 bases between them. This CDR3 region has 16 residues. CDR3 loop: CASSQGTLSSYNEQFF. The CDR3 coding sequence is TGCGCCAGCAGCCAAGGGACTCTGAGCTCCTACAATGAGCAGTTCTTC.

In DNA, the CDR3 is TGTGCCAGCACCGAGGGACAGAACACCGGGGAGCTGTTTTTT. It encodes CASTEGQNTGELFF. The rearrangement joins TRBV2 to TRBJ2-2; a weak D match, TRBD1 (6 bases). The V and J ends lost 7 bases and 1 base respectively, with 10 bases between them. The germline CDR1 and CDR2 sequences are SNHLY and FYNNEI. CDR3 length: 14 amino acids.

The genes are TRBV15 and TRBJ1-3; D call uncertain. Germline-derived CDR1 and CDR2 are LNHNV and YYDKDF (reference sequence). The length of the CDR3 is 13 residues. V was trimmed by 8 bases and J by 3 bases, leaving 11 bases between them. The CDR3 bases are TGTGCCACCGCCCGGGGTAATGGAAACACCATATATTTT. Its translation: CATARGNGNTIYF.

CDR3 nucleotide sequence: TGTGCCAGCAGTCCTAGCGGTACCTCCGGCAATGAGCAGTTCTTC. Amino acids: CASSPSGTSGNEQFF. The chain is built from TRBV7-9 and TRBJ2-1, with 7 bases that match TRBD2. Trimming took 6 bases from V and 6 from J; bases not matched to a gene: 11. Germline CDR1 is SEHNR and CDR2 is FQNEAQ (reference sequence). The CDR3 is 15 amino acids.

This chain connects TRBV18 to TRBJ2-3; D is perhaps TRBD2 (5 bases). CDR3 length: 14 amino acids. V was trimmed by 3 bases and J by 8 bases, leaving 15 bases between them. CDR1 KGHSH and CDR2 LQKENI come from the germline V gene. CDR3 region: CASSPGSQGGTQYF. In DNA form, the CDR3 reads TGTGCCAGCTCACCGGGGTCCCAAGGAGGTACGCAGTATTTT.

V is TRBV9 and J is TRBJ1-1; D unresolved. Trimming cost V 7 bases and J 1 base, with 11 bases left between them. This CDR3 spans 13 amino acids. Germline CDR1 SGDLS, CDR2 YYNGEE. In DNA, the CDR3 is TGTGCCAGCTCCTCGAGCACGAACACTGAAGCTTTCTTT. It codes for CASSSSTNTEAFF.

This clone appeared a few times. This chain joins TRBV5-8 and TRBJ2-3; perhaps TRBD1 as D (5 bases). The V and J ends lost 5 bases and 4 bases respectively, with 20 bases between them. From germline, CDR1 is SGHTS and CDR2 YDEGEE. This CDR3 region has 16 residues. CDR3 DNA: TGTGCCAGCAGTTCAAATCCGGGCGTCAGGGCAGATACGCAGTATTTT. Translating gives CASSSNPGVRADTQYF.

This clone was picked up a small number of times. The chain couples TRBV19 to TRBJ1-1; 7 nucleotides align to TRBD1. The CDR3 has 12 amino acids. Germline V lookup: CDR1 LNHDA, CDR2 SQIVND (reference sequence). J lost 7 bases, V lost 9 bases, and 8 bases had no gene match. The CDR3 sequence: CASSEQGIEAFF. The CDR3 bases are TGTGCCAGCTCAGAACAGGGGATTGAAGCTTTCTTT.

The V and J genes are TRBV5-6 and TRBJ1-1; 8 bases line up with TRBD1. The CDR3 runs to 14 residues. V trimming: 4 bases; J trimming: 3 bases; junction bases outside the gene matches: 5. Germline V lookup: CDR1 SGHDT, CDR2 YYEEEE. The CDR3 DNA follows: TGTGCCAGCAGCGTTACAGGGGGGGACACTGAAGCTTTCTTT. Translated: CASSVTGGDTEAFF.

J is TRBJ2-5 and V is TRBV29-1; no reliable D call. CDR1 is SQVTM and CDR2 is ANQGSEA in the germline V gene. The V gene lost 3 bases and the J gene lost 4 bases, with 12 bases spanning the gap. This CDR3 comprises 13 residues. The CDR3 nucleotides read TGCAGCGTTGACGTAGTCCCCCGAGAGACCCAGTACTTC. It encodes CSVDVVPRETQYF.

This clone was detected only a few times. The chain carries TRBV5-1 and TRBJ2-5, with D possibly being TRBD2 (5 bases). Germline V gene lookup returns CDR1 SGHRS and CDR2 YFSETQ. The V gene lost 4 bases and the J gene lost 3 bases, with 10 bases spanning the gap. The CDR3 runs 13 residues. Written as DNA, the CDR3 is TGCGCCAGCAGCCCCGGGGTGAAAGAGACCCAGTACTTC. It is translated as CASSPGVKETQYF. The whole variable domain, filled in from reference TRBV5-1 and TRBJ2-5, reads KAGVTQTPRYLIKTRGQQVTLSCSPISGHRSVSWYQQTPGQGLQFLFEYFSETQRNKGNFPGRFSGRQFSNSRSEMNVSTLELGDSALYLCASSPGVKETQYFGPGTRLLVL.

This clone turned up a few times. The chain joins TRBV11-2 to TRBJ2-2; TRBD1 aligns across 12 bases. The CDR3 consists of 15 residues. CDR1 is SGHAT and CDR2 is FQNNGV in the germline V gene. After removal of 5 bases from V and 5 bases from J, the junction contained 3 bases not matched to a gene. The CDR3 region is CASSPGQGATGELFF. The CDR3 nucleotides read TGTGCCAGCAGCCCGGGACAGGGGGCAACCGGGGAGCTGTTTTTT.